The text below deals with one TCR beta chain. Its target is not known. Profiling relied on immunoSEQ multiplex PCR, and the TCRdb table lists in-frame clones only, not all of them. The data contain over 100,000 clones, about 87% of them seen just once; the ten biggest clones take up 6.5% to 9%. The record originates from a study of identifying expanded T cells in peripheral blood. Study-level points and caveats: Variance in clone template counts between two-week samples significantly increased with total template count across all healthy donors. Over approximately two and four weeks, about 16 and 20 clones changed, versus 1.2 between replicates.

The clonotype was recovered from a person aged 18 to 70 in good health. Sequencing was carried out using blood.

The CDR3 here is CASSTGAANEKLFF. CDR3 in DNA: TGTGCCAGCAGTACGGGCGCAGCTAATGAAAAACTGTTTTTT. The V gene is TRBV28, the J gene TRBJ1-4; D unclear. The germline V gene has CDR1 MDHEN and CDR2 SYDVKM. There are 14 residues in the CDR3. Between the trimmed V and J ends, which lost 5 bases and 3 bases, there was a span of 10 bases.